The present T cell receptor beta chain was sequenced within a study of regulatory T cells in long-lasting Graves disease (dated by TCRdb to the early 2020s). Turning to the overall study: Patients with newly diagnosed Graves' disease had been on antithyroid drugs for under 3 months. Persistent Graves' disease patients were compared with newly diagnosed Graves' disease patients by peripheral blood TCR sequencing and RNA sequencing. The study was registered as a clinical trial and conducted in China. A total of around 35 samples were covered by TCR sequencing, comprising some 13 persistent and roughly 20 newly diagnosed Graves' disease patients.

The table lists this clonotype with many counts. The clone's antigen remains unknown. Base-call qualities are not available, and no considerably larger clone is one nucleotide away. Library creation used multiplex PCR. TCRdb shows the sequencer as Illumina HiSeq 4000. iRepertoire HTBI primers and Arm-PCR amplification of CDR3 regions were used to construct TCR beta libraries. Before sequencing, the PCR products underwent gel purification. The authors' pipeline ran thus. A total of around 59 TRBV and some 15 TRBJ segments were identified across samples and were used for gene usage analysis of CDR3 amino acid clonotypes. COPE and FqMerger were used to merge the filtered high-quality paired reads into contigs. BLAST was used to align contigs to the IMGT TRBV, TRBD and TRBJ reference genes, and CDR3 was defined following IMGT. Clonotypes above 0.1% frequency were classified as highly expanded clones. Shannon entropy was used to measure repertoire diversity, and the Gini coefficient was used to measure V-J evenness. A clonotype was considered public if more than one individual shared it. TCRdb cleaned the public reads at Q25 with fastp, built clones with MiXCR and kept in-frame beta chains. A single entry per CDR3 protein holds the most common genes and DNA from its merged rows. Clone size and V and J calls follow TCRdb, not the original study. The sample has 500,000 or so distinct CDR3 sequences on record, roughly 16% of them singletons. Over 9% of the sample belongs to the ten largest clones.

Summary of the overall study and its limitations: Because the primary lesion, thyroid tissue, could not be accessed, the study looked at peripheral blood alone. Patients with persistent disease shared more public clonotypes (fewer than 3,000) than newly diagnosed patients did (approximately 970). Compared with newly diagnosed patients, patients with persistent Graves' disease had lower TCR Shannon entropy and fewer highly expanded clones, which suggests clonal expansion. Sequencing and analysis were restricted to the TCR beta chain. The authors acknowledged the small sample size as a limitation that may reduce accuracy. Preferential use of TRBV28, TRBJ1-2 and TRBJ2-5 was observed in persistent disease, whereas TRBV20-1 and TRBJ2-1 were favored in newly diagnosed disease.

The cysteine opens and the phenylalanine closes a CDR3 of 13 amino acids. The only DNA kept is the CDR3, 39 bases in frame from the first base. V was cut back by 2 bases and J by 2 bases, leaving a gap of 6 bases between them. Based on the germline V gene, the CDR1 and CDR2 sequences are SGHNT and YENEEA. The time point label, read with the paper, signifies: newly diagnosed GD, antithyroid drugs for less than 3 months. For both TCR sequencing and RNA sequencing, RNA was extracted from PBMCs in TRIzol. Graves' disease was diagnosed according to American Thyroid Association guidelines. Patients were recruited from an endocrinology department in Xi'an, China. Each patient gave approximately 8.8 milliliters of peripheral blood, collected in an EDTA anticoagulant tube. Ficoll Paque Plus density gradient separation was used to isolate PBMCs, and no further T cell sorting was performed. RNA quality was checked with an Agilent 2100 Bioanalyzer and agarose gel, and concentration with a NanoDrop 2000.

A further study also used this sample, focusing on T cells in Graves' hyperthyroidism and ophthalmopathy. The second study, in turn, reports: Stable Graves' hyperthyroidism was defined as no progression to ophthalmopathy during 18 months of follow-up. The hyperthyroidism patients were between 18 and 65 years old and newly diagnosed, with a disease duration of less than 2 months. Patients with uncontrolled infections, other autoimmune diseases, pregnancy or lactation were excluded. Diagnoses were established on the basis of clinical symptoms, serum thyroxine and TRAb, thyroid ultrasound, and orbital computed tomography. A first-round RT-PCR of the TCR CDR3 used the HTBI primer set with the Qiagen OneStep RT-PCR kit. Most expanded thyroid clonotypes (frequency above 0.001) were also found in blood, which suggests that blood repertoires may mirror thyroid immune responses. A 13 V-J signature model separated ophthalmopathy from stable hyperthyroidism, with 87.88% sensitivity and roughly 82% specificity in cross-validation and 80%/75% in testing. In validation, the model predicted progression to ophthalmopathy with over 60% sensitivity and approximately 72% specificity, a median of approximately 6.5 months before onset. A discovery cohort of about 100 patients, approximately 45 with Graves' ophthalmopathy and roughly 59 with stable Graves' hyperthyroidism, was used to find distinguishing TCR V-J signatures. Prospective prediction of ophthalmopathy was tested in an independent validation cohort consisting of 18 hyperthyroidism patients and 15 to 17 patients who later progressed to ophthalmopathy. The 75 to 100 discovery patients were divided at random into training and test sets in a 7:3 ratio. In addition, the study compared T-cell repertoires in thyroid tissue and in blood from roughly 6 Graves' hyperthyroidism patients. Once sampling was done, hyperthyroidism patients were given methimazole at a starting dose of 30 mg daily, whereas ophthalmopathy patients were given high-dose intravenous methylprednisolone. A second multiplex PCR round built the libraries, followed by size selection and purification. Sequencing of the libraries was done on an Illumina HiSeq2000 using paired-end 100 bp reads. Raw data were processed with SOAPnuke, discarding reads with adapters, uncalled bases, mean Phred below 15, or no exact constant-primer or identifier match. COPE v1.2.5 was used to merge high-quality paired reads, and clonotypes were defined as unique nucleotide sequences. MiTCR v1.1 was used to align clonotypes to the IMGT TRBV, TRBD and TRBJ reference segments. Analysis was restricted to V-J combinations with a frequency above 0.0001, which covered 99.2% of repertoires. The TCS score was defined as the ratio of F50 (clonal expansion) to E x V (chaos), calculated using BLOSUM62-based TCRdist between CDR3 peptides within each V-J. Welch's t-statistics and random forest reduced 500 to 550 V-J features to under 15, which were used in a naive Bayes classifier (R e1071). No statistical method was used to fix the sample size in advance, and group allocation was not hidden from the investigators. The paper reports TCR Vbeta CDR3 sequencing of roughly 140 peripheral blood samples: 43 ophthalmopathy, about 75 hyperthyroidism and about 17 progressor patients.

The clonotype originates from a man in his forties with Graves disease. Donor details come from another sample of the same person, matched by shared clones. The sequence links TRBV11-3 to TRBJ1-1; too little of a D gene remains to name it. The sequences come from peripheral blood mononuclear cells (PBMCs), collected at new diagnosis, from a patient treated with antithyroid drugs. CDR3 loop: CASSLNRNTEAFF. Read as DNA, the sequence is TGTGCCAGCAGCTTAAACAGAAACACTGAAGCTTTCTTT.